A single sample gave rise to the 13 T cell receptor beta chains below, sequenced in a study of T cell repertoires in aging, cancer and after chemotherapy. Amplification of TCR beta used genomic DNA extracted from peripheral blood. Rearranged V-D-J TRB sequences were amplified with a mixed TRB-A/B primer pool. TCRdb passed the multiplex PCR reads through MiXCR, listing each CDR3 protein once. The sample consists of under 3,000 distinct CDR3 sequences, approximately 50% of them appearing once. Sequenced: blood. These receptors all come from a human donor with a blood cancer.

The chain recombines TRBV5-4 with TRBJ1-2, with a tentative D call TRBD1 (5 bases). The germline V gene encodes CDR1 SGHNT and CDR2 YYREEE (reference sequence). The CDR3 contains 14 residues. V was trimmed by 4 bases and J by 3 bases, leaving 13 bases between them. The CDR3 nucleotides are TGTGCCAGCAGCCTCGACAGCGGTGACTATGGCTACACCTTC. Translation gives CASSLDSGDYGYTF.

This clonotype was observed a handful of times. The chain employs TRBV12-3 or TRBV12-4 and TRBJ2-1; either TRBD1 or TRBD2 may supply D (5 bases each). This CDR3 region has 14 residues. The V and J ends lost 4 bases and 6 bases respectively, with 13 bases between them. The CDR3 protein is CASSWGKASNEQFF. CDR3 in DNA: TGTGCCAGCAGTTGGGGGAAGGCCTCCAATGAGCAGTTCTTC.

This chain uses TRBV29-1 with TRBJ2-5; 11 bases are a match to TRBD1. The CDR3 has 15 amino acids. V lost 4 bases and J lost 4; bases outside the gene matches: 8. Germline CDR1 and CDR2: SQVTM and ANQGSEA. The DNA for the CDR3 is TGCAGCGTTGTGGGGGACAGGGGGTGGGCAGAGACCCAGTACTTC. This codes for CSVVGDRGWAETQYF.

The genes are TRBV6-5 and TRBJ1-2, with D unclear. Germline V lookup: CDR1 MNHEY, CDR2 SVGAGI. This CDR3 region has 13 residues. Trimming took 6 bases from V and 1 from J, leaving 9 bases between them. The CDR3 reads CASRGPNNYGYTF. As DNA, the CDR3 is TGTGCCAGCAGAGGGCCGAATAACTATGGCTACACCTTC.

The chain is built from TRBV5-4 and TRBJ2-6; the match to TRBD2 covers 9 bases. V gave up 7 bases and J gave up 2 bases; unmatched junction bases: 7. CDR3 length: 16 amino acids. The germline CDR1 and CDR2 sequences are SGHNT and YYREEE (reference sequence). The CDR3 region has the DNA TGTGCCAGCTCCTGGCGGGGGGGGGCTGGGGCCAACGTCCTGACTTTC. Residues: CASSWRGGAGANVLTF.

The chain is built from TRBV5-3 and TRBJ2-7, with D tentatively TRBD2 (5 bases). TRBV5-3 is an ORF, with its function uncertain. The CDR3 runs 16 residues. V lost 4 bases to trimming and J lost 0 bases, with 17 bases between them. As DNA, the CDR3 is TGTGCCAGAAGCCGTGGGCCCCAGCGGAGCTCCTACGAGCAGTACTTC. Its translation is CARSRGPQRSSYEQYF.

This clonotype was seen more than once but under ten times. The chain's CDR3 is CASRIMGEAGANVLTF. The CDR3 DNA is TGTGCCAGCAGAATTATGGGGGAAGCGGGGGCCAACGTCCTGACTTTC. The chain carries TRBV27 and TRBJ2-6; tentatively, D is TRBD1 or TRBD2 (5 bases each). The CDR3 totals 16 residues. V was shortened by 6 bases and J by 4 bases, with 16 bases between the two germline ends. Germline CDR1 reads MNHEY; CDR2 reads SMNVEV (reference sequence).

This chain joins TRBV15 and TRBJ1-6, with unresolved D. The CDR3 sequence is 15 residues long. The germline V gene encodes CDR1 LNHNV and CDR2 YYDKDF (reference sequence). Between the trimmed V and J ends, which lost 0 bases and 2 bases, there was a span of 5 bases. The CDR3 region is CATSREWPYNSPLHF. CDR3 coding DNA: TGTGCCACCAGCAGAGAATGGCCCTATAATTCACCCCTCCACTTT.

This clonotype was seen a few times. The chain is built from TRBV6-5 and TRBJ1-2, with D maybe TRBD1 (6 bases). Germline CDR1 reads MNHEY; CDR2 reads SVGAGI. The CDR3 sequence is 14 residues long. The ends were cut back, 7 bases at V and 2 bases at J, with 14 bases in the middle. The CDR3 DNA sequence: TGTGCCAGCATCCAGGCAGGGGCCAACTATGGCTACACCTTC. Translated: CASIQAGANYGYTF.

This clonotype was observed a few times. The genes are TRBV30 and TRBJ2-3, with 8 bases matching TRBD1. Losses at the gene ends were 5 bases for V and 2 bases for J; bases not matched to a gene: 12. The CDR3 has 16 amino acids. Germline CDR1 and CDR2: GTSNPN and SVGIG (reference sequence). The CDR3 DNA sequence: TGTGCCTGGGGGGAACTGACAGGGGTCTACACAGATACGCAGTATTTT. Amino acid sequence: CAWGELTGVYTDTQYF.

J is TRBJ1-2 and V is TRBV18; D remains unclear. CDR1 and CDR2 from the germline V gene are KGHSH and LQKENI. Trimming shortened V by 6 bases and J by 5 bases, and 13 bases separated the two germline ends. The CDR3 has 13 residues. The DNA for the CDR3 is TGTGCCAGCTCCCCGGAGGTGTCGTATGGCTACACCTTC. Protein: CASSPEVSYGYTF.

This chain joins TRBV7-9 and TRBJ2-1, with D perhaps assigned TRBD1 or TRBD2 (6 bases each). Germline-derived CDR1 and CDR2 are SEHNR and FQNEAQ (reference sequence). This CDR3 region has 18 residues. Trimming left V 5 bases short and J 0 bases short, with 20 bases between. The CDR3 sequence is CASSLGGALSRSYNEQFF. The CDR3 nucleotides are TGTGCCAGCAGCCTCGGGGGCGCGTTATCTCGCTCCTACAATGAGCAGTTCTTC.

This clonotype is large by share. CDR3 sequence (DNA): TGTGCCAGCAGCTACAGGGAGTGGACTGAAGCTTTCTTT. It codes for CASSYREWTEAFF. The chain employs TRBV14 and TRBJ1-1; D possibly corresponds to TRBD1 (6 bases). This CDR3 region has 13 residues. Germline CDR1 reads SGHDN; CDR2 reads FVKESK. V was pared by 5 bases and J by 5 bases, with 12 bases between.